This T cell receptor beta chain was observed in a study of blood T cells in healthy people across ages. A second PCR, run for about 7 to 11 cycles, used a sample-barcoded 5' primer plus a J-beta primer mix. From the 5' RACE reads, TCRdb called clonotypes with MiXCR, one entry per CDR3 protein. The repertoire holds 730,000 or so distinct CDR3 sequences, with around 43% as singletons. Germline-derived CDR1 and CDR2 are LNHNV and YYDKDF (reference sequence). CDR3 size: 14 residues. Points on this clonotype: Given a much more abundant clone one base away, this may be a read error.

Material: blood. This chain joins TRBV15 and TRBJ2-5; unclear D gene. The clonotype was recovered from an elderly man in good health. CDR3 protein: CATSGSANQETLYF. CDR3 in DNA: TGTGCCACCAGCGGAAGCGCTAACCAAGAGACCCTGTACTTC.